This T cell receptor (beta chain) was identified during a study of Graves' ophthalmopathy and Graves' hyperthyroidism. Study summary: Researchers classed hyperthyroidism as stable given no ophthalmopathy within 18 months of follow-up.

Germline CDR1 SQVTM, CDR2 ANQGSEA. CDR3 length: 14 amino acids. J was trimmed by 2 bases and V by 4 bases; bases with no gene match: 6. Points from the study as a whole: Most expanded clonotypes in thyroid above 0.001 frequency also showed up in blood. Cross-validated, the 13-signature model showed 87.88%/81.08% sensitivity/specificity, and 80%/75% in the test set.

For repertoire sequencing, the TCR beta CDR3 regions were amplified from RNA transcripts. HTBI primers served in a first-round RT-PCR, which a second-round multiplex PCR followed. TCRdb reanalysed the multiplex PCR reads using MiXCR and keeps one entry per CDR3 protein. The sample lists over a million distinct CDR3 sequences; 36% were seen once. This clonotype was picked up many times. Antigen unknown. The clonotype was recovered from an adult man with Graves' hyperthyroidism. This chain joins TRBV29-1 and TRBJ2-3; the match to TRBD2 covers 7 bases. The sample consisted of peripheral blood or thyroid tissue (not recorded which). The CDR3 here is CSVGGTTYTDTQYF. The CDR3, as DNA: TGCAGCGTTGGTGGGACTACCTACACAGATACGCAGTATTTT.